The clone carrying this T cell receptor beta chain has only a few counts. Ages of hyperthyroidism patients ran from 18 to 65, and their diagnoses were new, under 2 months' duration. From germline, CDR1 is GTSNPN and CDR2 SVGIG (reference sequence). V lost 0 bases and J lost 4; bases outside the gene matches: 13. This CDR3 has 17 residues. The study amplified TCR beta CDR3 regions using RNA transcripts. After a first-round RT-PCR with HTBI primers, a second-round multiplex PCR was run. One entry per CDR3 protein, called by TCRdb with MiXCR from the multiplex PCR reads. The table shows about 590,000 distinct CDR3 sequences, with under 40% occurring only once. The sample originates from a study of Graves' ophthalmopathy and Graves' hyperthyroidism.

This sequence joins TRBV30 and TRBJ2-3, with 7 bases matching TRBD2. Specimen: peripheral blood or thyroid tissue (not recorded which). This TCR was recovered from an adult man with Graves' hyperthyroidism. CDR3 residues: CAWSVLAGAGSPDTQYF. In nucleotides, the CDR3 is TGTGCCTGGAGTGTACTCGCGGGAGCAGGGTCTCCAGATACGCAGTATTTT.